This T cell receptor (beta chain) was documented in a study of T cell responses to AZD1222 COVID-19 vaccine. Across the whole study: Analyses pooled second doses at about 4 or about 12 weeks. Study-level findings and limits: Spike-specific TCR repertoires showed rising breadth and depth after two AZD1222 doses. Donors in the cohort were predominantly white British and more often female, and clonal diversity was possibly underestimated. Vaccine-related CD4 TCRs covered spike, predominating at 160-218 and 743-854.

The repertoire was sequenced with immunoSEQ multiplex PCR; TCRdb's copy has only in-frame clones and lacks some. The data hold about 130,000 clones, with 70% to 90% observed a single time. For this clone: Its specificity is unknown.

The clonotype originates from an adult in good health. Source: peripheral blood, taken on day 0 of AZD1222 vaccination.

The CDR3 loop is CASSFVQGAIGGELFF. CDR3 bases: TGTGCCAGCAGCTTCGTCCAGGGGGCTATTGGCGGGGAGCTGTTTTTT. The genes are TRBV11-2 and TRBJ2-2, with TRBD1 matching over 8 bases. The J segment lost 7 bases and the V segment lost 3 bases, leaving 10 bases of the junction unmatched. The germline gives CDR1 SGHAT, CDR2 FQNNGV. This CDR3 spans 16 amino acids.